The 17 T cell receptor beta chains presented below share a single source sample, sequenced in a study of shared clonotypes between healthy human individuals (dated by TCRdb to about 2020). Library generation was performed with the immunoSEQ multiplex PCR assay. In its TCRdb copy, this immuneACCESS table keeps in-frame sequences only and misses some clones. Where compared with another copy, unresolved V genes explain less than half of these, and the others have no known cause. This sample has fewer than 600,000 clones in its table, and 79% of those were observed once. The leading ten clones occupy around 13% of the sample. The sequenced material came from PBMCs. The receptors were sampled from a woman aged 40 to 50 in good health. Some clones in this sample may be carry-over from other donors' samples.

The gene calls are TRBV19 and TRBJ2-1, with 8 bases that match TRBD2. Germline loops: CDR1 LNHDA, CDR2 SQIVND (reference sequence). The CDR3 spans 17 residues. With 3 bases clipped from V and 7 bases from J, the junction kept 14 bases outside the gene matches. CDR3: CASSMGSSGAYTNEQFF. The CDR3 region has the DNA TGTGCCAGTAGTATGGGGAGTAGCGGGGCTTATACAAATGAGCAGTTCTTC.

Details on this clone: A much larger clone differs from this one at a single base, so this may be a read error. The rearrangement joins TRBV5-6 to TRBJ1-1; maybe TRBD1 (6 bases). The germline V gene has CDR1 SGHDT and CDR2 YYEEEE. The V end was cut by 7 bases, the J end by 2 bases, with 24 bases between. The CDR3 is 17 amino acids. CDR3 residues: CASHYTTGLLDNTEAFF. In DNA form, the CDR3 reads TGTGCCAGCCACTATACGACAGGTTTACTTGATAACACTGAAGCTTTCTTT.

A remark on this clone: At the DNA level, this CDR3 is encoded by other sequences in the same sample as well. The chain recombines TRBV7-6 with TRBJ2-3; 7 positions match TRBD1. Germline V gene lookup returns CDR1 SGHVS and CDR2 FNYEAQ. This CDR3 is built from 15 residues. The ends lost 1 base at V and 3 bases at J; junction bases unmatched: 4. CDR3 sequence: CASSLGQGGTDTQYF. The CDR3 nucleotides are TGTGCCAGCAGCTTAGGACAGGGCGGGACAGATACGCAGTATTTT.

V and J are TRBV29-1 and TRBJ1-2, with D unresolved. The V and J ends lost 6 bases and 8 bases respectively, with 13 bases between them. Germline values: CDR1 SQVTM, CDR2 ANQGSEA. The CDR3 has 11 amino acids. The CDR3 DNA reads TGCAGCGTCCAAAACAGAGAGGGCTACACCTTC. The encoded protein is CSVQNREGYTF.

The chain joins TRBV7-9 to TRBJ2-3; 8 nucleotides align to TRBD2. The length of the CDR3 is 15 residues. CDR1 and CDR2 from the germline V gene are SEHNR and FQNEAQ (reference sequence). Trimming took 1 base from V and 6 from J; bases not matched to a gene: 6. The CDR3 sequence: CASSLETSEGDTQYF. The CDR3, as DNA: TGTGCCAGCAGCTTAGAGACTAGCGAGGGGGATACGCAGTATTTT.

This clone was counted once. This chain connects TRBV28 to TRBJ2-6; 8 nucleotides line up with TRBD1. V lost 4 bases and J lost 0; bases outside the gene matches: 5. The CDR3 runs 17 residues. Germline-derived CDR1 and CDR2 are MDHEN and SYDVKM. CDR3: CASSSGTGISGANVLTF. The DNA for the CDR3 is TGTGCCAGCAGTTCCGGGACAGGAATCTCTGGGGCCAACGTCCTGACTTTC.

This chain links TRBV18 with TRBJ2-6, with 9 bases fitting TRBD1. Germline lookup yields CDR1 KGHSH and CDR2 LQKENI. The CDR3 runs to 16 residues. V shed 3 bases and J 0 bases; nucleotides not matched to a gene: 0. In DNA form, the CDR3 reads TGTGCCAGCTCACCGGGACAGGGCTCTGGGGCCAACGTCCTGACTTTC. Residues: CASSPGQGSGANVLTF.

CDR3 residues: CASSPGQQQETQYF. The CDR3 nucleotides are TGTGCCAGCAGCCCTGGACAGCAACAAGAGACCCAGTACTTC. V is TRBV9 and J is TRBJ2-5, with D maybe TRBD1 (6 bases). Germline V gene data show CDR1 as SGDLS and CDR2 as YYNGEE. Trimming took 4 bases from V and 2 from J, leaving 12 bases between them. The CDR3 has 14 amino acids.

V usage is TRBV18 and J usage is TRBJ1-1; D is perhaps TRBD1 (6 bases). Deletions cut 1 base from V and 1 base from J, with 10 bases between. CDR3 size: 15 residues. The germline V gene encodes CDR1 KGHSH and CDR2 LQKENI. CDR3 sequence: CASSPLPGQNTEAFF. For the CDR3, the DNA is TGTGCCAGCTCACCACTGCCGGGACAGAACACTGAAGCTTTCTTT. Using reference TRBV18 and TRBJ1-1 for the parts outside the CDR3, the full variable domain is NAGVMQNPRHLVRRRGQEARLRCSPMKGHSHVYWYRQLPEEGLKFMVYLQKENIIDESGMPKERFSAEFPKEGPSILRIQQVVRGDSAAYFCASSPLPGQNTEAFFGQGTRLTVV.

This clone came up a few times. The genes are TRBV25-1 and TRBJ2-7; D is unclear. In germline, CDR1 is MGHDK, CDR2 SYGVNS. Trimming removed 11 bases at V and 0 bases at J, with 14 bases between. This CDR3 is 13 amino acids long. The CDR3 DNA reads as TGTGCCGTCGGGCCTCTCGGCTCCTACGAGCAGTACTTC. This sequence encodes CAVGPLGSYEQYF.

The chain employs TRBV30 and TRBJ1-1, with a weak D call TRBD1 (5 bases). CDR3 length: 15 residues. The V gene lost 3 bases and the J gene lost 1 base, with 15 bases spanning the gap. Per the germline V gene, CDR1 is GTSNPN and CDR2 is SVGIG (reference sequence). The CDR3 sequence: CAWSPRRGWNTEAFF. Written as DNA, the CDR3 is TGTGCCTGGAGCCCCCGACGGGGCTGGAACACTGAAGCTTTCTTT.

The rearrangement uses TRBV11-2 and TRBJ2-5, with 7 bases that match TRBD2. The CDR3 is made up of 14 amino acids. Germline lookup yields CDR1 SGHAT and CDR2 FQNNGV. J lost 5 bases, V lost 5 bases, and 8 bases had no gene match. The CDR3 sequence: CASSPSRGVETQYF. CDR3 DNA: TGTGCCAGCAGCCCTAGCCGGGGGGTTGAGACCCAGTACTTC.

The gene calls are TRBV5-1 and TRBJ1-1, with TRBD1 matching over 7 bases. The ends lost 3 bases at V and 0 bases at J; junction bases unmatched: 8. CDR3 length: 16 amino acids. Germline V lookup: CDR1 SGHRS, CDR2 YFSETQ. In DNA form, the CDR3 reads TGCGCCAGCAGCTCGCGGGGACAGATCATGAACACTGAAGCTTTCTTT. It is translated as CASSSRGQIMNTEAFF.

The chain combines TRBV10-3 with TRBJ1-3; TRBD1 is a possible D gene (5 bases). The CDR3 consists of 15 residues. Looked up from germline, CDR1 is ENHRY and CDR2 is SYGVKD. V lost 2 bases to trimming and J lost 0 bases, with 8 bases between them. The CDR3, as DNA: TGTGCCATCAGTGAGGCAGGGCACTCTGGAAACACCATATATTTT. Its translation is CAISEAGHSGNTIYF.

The chain recombines TRBV2 with TRBJ2-5; D ambiguous. V lost 6 bases and J lost 5, with 7 bases in between. Germline V gene sequence: CDR1 SNHLY, CDR2 FYNNEI. The CDR3 is 11 residues long. The CDR3 nucleotides read TGTGCCAGCAGCCCAGAGGAGACCCAGTACTTC. Its translation is CASSPEETQYF.

The chain employs TRBV7-3 and TRBJ2-1, with D perhaps TRBD1 (6 bases). The CDR3 runs 15 residues. CDR1 and CDR2 (germline): SGHTA, FQGTGA. The V end was cut by 5 bases, the J end by 6 bases, with 17 bases between. CDR3 amino acids: CASSPRQGRSNEQFF. Here the CDR3 DNA reads TGTGCCAGCAGCCCCCGTCAGGGGAGAAGCAATGAGCAGTTCTTC.

This chain connects TRBV4-1 to TRBJ2-7; TRBD2 matches 8 bases. The germline CDR1 and CDR2 sequences are MGHRA and YSYEKL. V dropped 3 bases and J dropped 3; count of bases not matched to a gene: 10. The CDR3 runs 16 residues. CDR3 region: CASSQNLGRGVYEQYF. The DNA for the CDR3 is TGCGCCAGCAGCCAGAACTTGGGGCGGGGGGTCTACGAGCAGTACTTC.